The sequence of this TCR beta chain was determined in a study of T cells in Graves' hyperthyroidism and ophthalmopathy. The CDR3 sequence is 15 residues long. V was pared by 2 bases and J by 5 bases, with 13 bases between. CDR1 and CDR2 (germline): LNHDA, SQIVND (reference sequence). This clonotype has more than one count but fewer than ten. The antigen remains unidentified. RNA transcripts were the template for amplifying TCR beta CDR3 regions. An initial round of RT-PCR targeting the TCR CDR3 relied on the HTBI primer set. MiXCR was run by TCRdb on the multiplex PCR reads, yielding one entry per CDR3 protein. The sample has 450,000 to 600,000 distinct CDR3 sequences, 13% to 15% seen once. Findings and caveats of the study: The model's output predicted ophthalmopathy at a median of around 6.9 months prior to onset. Blood also carried most thyroid clonotypes expanded above 0.001. Ophthalmopathy and stable hyperthyroidism were told apart by a 13 V-J model.

Isolation of PBMCs was performed on about 10 ml fresh peripheral blood. The gene calls are TRBV19 and TRBJ1-5, with D possibly being TRBD1 (6 bases). The sequence was obtained from a woman aged 40 to 49 with Graves' hyperthyroidism. The sequenced sample was blood. This chain's CDR3 is CASSIRGQPHQPQHF. The CDR3 DNA reads TGTGCCAGTAGTATACGTGGACAGCCTCATCAGCCCCAGCATTTT.